The clone carrying this T cell receptor (beta chain) occurred many times. Its antigen is undetermined. The DNA is omitted, as the CDR3 cannot be located on it reliably, and the CDR3 follows TCRdb's listing. These data come from a study of regulatory T cells in long-lasting Graves disease. Study outcomes and limitations: Only a small sample size was used, which may have cut accuracy. Repertoires from persistent disease leaned toward TRBV28, TRBJ1-2 and TRBJ2-5.

The CDR3 is 16 amino acids in total, end residues counted. Germline lookup yields CDR1 MNHNS and CDR2 SASEGT. Time point: persistent/refractory GD, antithyroid drugs over 5 years with positive TRAb. PBMCs provided the RNA from which the TCR library was made. From an endocrinology department in Xi'an, China, came the patients. Researchers made TCR beta libraries by using iRepertoire HTBI primers and running Arm-PCR on CDR3 regions. TCRdb re-derived calls from the multiplex PCR reads in MiXCR, one entry per CDR3 protein. This table has approximately 350,000 distinct CDR3 sequences, 23% appearing once. The J gene is TRBJ2-2, the V gene TRBV6-1; TRBD1, the table's D call, was not compared with the DNA. This receptor was identified in a woman aged 40 to 50 with Graves disease. Sample: peripheral blood mononuclear cells (PBMCs), taken when the disease was refractory, from a patient treated with antithyroid drugs. The CDR3 is CASSPSGQGGTGELFF.